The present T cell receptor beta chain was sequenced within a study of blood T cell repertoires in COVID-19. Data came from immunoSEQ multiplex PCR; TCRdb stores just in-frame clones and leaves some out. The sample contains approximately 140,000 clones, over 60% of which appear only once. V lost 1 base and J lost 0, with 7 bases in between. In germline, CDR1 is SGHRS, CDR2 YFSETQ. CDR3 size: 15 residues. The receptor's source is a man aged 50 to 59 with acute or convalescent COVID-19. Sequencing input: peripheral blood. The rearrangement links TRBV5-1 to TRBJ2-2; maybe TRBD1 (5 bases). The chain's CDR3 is CASSLLGPNTGELFF. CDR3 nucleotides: TGCGCCAGCAGCTTGTTGGGGCCGAACACCGGGGAGCTGTTTTTT.